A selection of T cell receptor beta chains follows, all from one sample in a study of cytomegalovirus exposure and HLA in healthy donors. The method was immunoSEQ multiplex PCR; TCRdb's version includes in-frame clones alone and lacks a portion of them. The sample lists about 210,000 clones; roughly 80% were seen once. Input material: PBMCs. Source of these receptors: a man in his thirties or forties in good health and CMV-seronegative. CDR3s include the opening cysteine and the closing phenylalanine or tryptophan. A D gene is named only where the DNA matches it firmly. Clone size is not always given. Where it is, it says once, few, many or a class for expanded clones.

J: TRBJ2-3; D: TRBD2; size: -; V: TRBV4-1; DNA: TGCGCCAGCAGCCCCGTTAGGACTAGCGGGGGGGCCTTGACAGATACGCAGTATTTT; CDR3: CASSPVRTSGGALTDTQYF
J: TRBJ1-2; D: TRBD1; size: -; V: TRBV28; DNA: TGTGCCAGCACCCAGGGACAGGGCGGGGGGGGCTACACCTTC; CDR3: CASTQGQGGGGYTF
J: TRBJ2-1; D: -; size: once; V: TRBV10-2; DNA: TGCGCCAGCAGTGGTCAATCCTACAATGAGCAGTTCTTC; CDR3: CASSGQSYNEQFF
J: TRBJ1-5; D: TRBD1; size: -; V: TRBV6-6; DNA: TGTGCCAGCAGCGGACAGGGCAGCAATCAGCCCCAGCATTTT; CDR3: CASSGQGSNQPQHF
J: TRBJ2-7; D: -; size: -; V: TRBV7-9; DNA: TGTTCCAGCAGACCAGACAGTTCCTACGAGCAGTACTTC; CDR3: CSSRPDSSYEQYF
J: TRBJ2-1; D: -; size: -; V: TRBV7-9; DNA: TGTGCCAACAGCTCGGGTCCGCAGTTCTTC; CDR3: CANSSGPQFF
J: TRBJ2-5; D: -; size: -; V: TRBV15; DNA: TGTGCCACCAGCAGAGATCGACCGGGGGAGACCCAGTACTTC; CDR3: CATSRDRPGETQYF
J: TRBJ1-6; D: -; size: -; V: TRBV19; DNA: TGTGCCAGTAGTGAAGACAGCCCAAATTCACCCCTCCACTTT; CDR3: CASSEDSPNSPLHF
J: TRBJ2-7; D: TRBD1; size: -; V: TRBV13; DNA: TGTGCCAGCAGCACCCTACGGACAGGGGTCGAGCAGTACTTC; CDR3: CASSTLRTGVEQYF
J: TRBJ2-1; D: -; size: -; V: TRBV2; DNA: TGTGCCAGCAGTCCCACAGCCAATGAGCAGTTCTTC; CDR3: CASSPTANEQFF
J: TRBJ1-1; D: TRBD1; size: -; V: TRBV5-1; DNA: TGCGCCAGCAGCTCGCTGACAGGGGTGGGTGAAGCTTTCTTT; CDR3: CASSSLTGVGEAFF
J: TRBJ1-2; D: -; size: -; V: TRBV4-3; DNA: TGCGCCAGCAGCCAGAGCGTAGCTAACTATGGCTACACCTTC; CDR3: CASSQSVANYGYTF
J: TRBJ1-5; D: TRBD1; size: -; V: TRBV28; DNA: TGTGCCAGCAGTCGGACAGGGACCCATCAGCCCCAGCATTTT; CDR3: CASSRTGTHQPQHF
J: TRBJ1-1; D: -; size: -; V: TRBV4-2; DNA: TGTGCCAGCAGACCCCTTCTACAGCGGGGGAGCACTGAAGCTTTCTTT; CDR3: CASRPLLQRGSTEAFF
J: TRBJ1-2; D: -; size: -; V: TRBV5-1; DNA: TGCGCCAGCAGCCAAAACCTGGGTCGGGATGGCTACACCTTC; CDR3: CASSQNLGRDGYTF
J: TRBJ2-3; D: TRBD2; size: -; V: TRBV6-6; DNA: TGTGCCAGCACCCCAGCGACCGGGACTAGCCCCGATACGCAGTATTTT; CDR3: CASTPATGTSPDTQYF
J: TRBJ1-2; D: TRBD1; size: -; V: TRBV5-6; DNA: TGTGCCAGCAGCTCTGTCGGGACAGGGGGCAACTATGGCTACACCTTC; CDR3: CASSSVGTGGNYGYTF
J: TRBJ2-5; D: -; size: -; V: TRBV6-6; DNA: TGTGCCAGCAGTTACGGAGGGACGAGGACCCAGTACTTC; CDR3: CASSYGGTRTQYF
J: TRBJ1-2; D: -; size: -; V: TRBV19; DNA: TGTGCCAGTAGTATAGGTCGACAGAGCTATGGCTACACCTTC; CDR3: CASSIGRQSYGYTF
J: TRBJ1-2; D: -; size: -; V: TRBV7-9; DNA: TGTGCCAGCAGCCCCGGACAACATGGCTACACCTTC; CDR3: CASSPGQHGYTF
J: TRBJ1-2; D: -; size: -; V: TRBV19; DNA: TGTGCCAGTAGTGGGACTGGTCCAACTAACTATGGCTACACCTTC; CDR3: CASSGTGPTNYGYTF
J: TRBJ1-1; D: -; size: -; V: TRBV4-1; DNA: TGCGCCAGCAGCCAAGCTCGAACCGGGGGGACTGAAGCTTTCTTT; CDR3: CASSQARTGGTEAFF
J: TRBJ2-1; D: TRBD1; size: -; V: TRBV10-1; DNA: TGCGCCAGCAGTGAGGCAGGGGGAGTTGATGAGCAGTTCTTC; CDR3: CASSEAGGVDEQFF
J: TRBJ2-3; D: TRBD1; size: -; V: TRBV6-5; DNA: TGTGCCAGCAGTTACGGGACAGGGGGCACAGATACGCAGTATTTT; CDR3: CASSYGTGGTDTQYF
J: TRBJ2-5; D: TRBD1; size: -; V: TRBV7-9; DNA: TGTGCCAGCAGCTTTGTGAGGACAGGAGAAGAGACCCAGTACTTC; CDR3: CASSFVRTGEETQYF
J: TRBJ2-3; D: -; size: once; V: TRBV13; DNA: TGTGCCAGCAGCTTGGGGGGGGCCTGGATCACAGATACGCAGTATTTT; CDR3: CASSLGGAWITDTQYF
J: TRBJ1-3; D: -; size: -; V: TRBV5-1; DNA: TGCGCCAGCAGCCTGACCGGGTCCACGACGGGCTCTGGAAACACCATATATTTT; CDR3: CASSLTGSTTGSGNTIYF
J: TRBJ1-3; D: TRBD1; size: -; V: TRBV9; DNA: TGTGCCAGCAGCGGACAGGGAATCTCTGGAAACACCATATATTTT; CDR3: CASSGQGISGNTIYF
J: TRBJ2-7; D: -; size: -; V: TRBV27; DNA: TGTGCCAGCAGTACGACCACAGGGAGCGAGCAGTACTTC; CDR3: CASSTTTGSEQYF
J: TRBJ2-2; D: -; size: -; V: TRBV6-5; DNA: TGTGCCAGCAACCCCGCTGATAGCGCCACCGGGGAGCTGTTTTTT; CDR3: CASNPADSATGELFF
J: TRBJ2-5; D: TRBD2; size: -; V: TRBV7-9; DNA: TGTGCCAGCAGCCGCTATAGCGGGGGGATCTCCCAAGAGACCCAGTACTTC; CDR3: CASSRYSGGISQETQYF
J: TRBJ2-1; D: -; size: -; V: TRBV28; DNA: TGTGCCAGCAGTTTCATTCTTCAGGCAAGTAGCAATGAGCAGTTCTTC; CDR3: CASSFILQASSNEQFF
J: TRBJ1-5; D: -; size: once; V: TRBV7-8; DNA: TGTGCCAGCAGCCTCTTGAGGGATCAGCCCCAGCATTTT; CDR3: CASSLLRDQPQHF
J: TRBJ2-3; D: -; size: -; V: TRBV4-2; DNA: TGTGCCAGCAGCCAAGATGTAGGGGGAGATACGCAGTATTTT; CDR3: CASSQDVGGDTQYF
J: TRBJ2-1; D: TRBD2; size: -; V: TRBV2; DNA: TGTGCCAGCAGTGGTGGTAGCGGGACCTACTACAATGAGCAGTTCTTC; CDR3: CASSGGSGTYYNEQFF
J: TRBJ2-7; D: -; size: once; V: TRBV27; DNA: TGTGCCAGCAGTTTTAAGACCTCTAATGGGGCCCTCTACGAGCAGTACTTC; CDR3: CASSFKTSNGALYEQYF
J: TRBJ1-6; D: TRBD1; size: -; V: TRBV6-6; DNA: TGTGCCAGCTTCGACAGGGGAAGAGCAAATTCACCCCTCCACTTT; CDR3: CASFDRGRANSPLHF
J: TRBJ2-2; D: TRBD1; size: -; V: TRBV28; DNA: TGTGCCAGCAGCAACAGGGGACCCTACACCGGGGAGCTGTTTTTT; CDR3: CASSNRGPYTGELFF
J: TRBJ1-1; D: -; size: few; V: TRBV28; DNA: TGTGCCAGCAGTAGCAGACTAGACCTTGAAGCTTTCTTT; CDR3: CASSSRLDLEAFF
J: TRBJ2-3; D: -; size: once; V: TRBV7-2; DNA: TGTGCCAGCAGCCCCGTGCCGGTGAGCACAGATACGCAGTATTTT; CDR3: CASSPVPVSTDTQYF
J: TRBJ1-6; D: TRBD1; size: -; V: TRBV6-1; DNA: TGTGCCAGCAGGGACAGGGGGCTAAGCTCACCCCTCCACTTT; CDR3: CASRDRGLSSPLHF
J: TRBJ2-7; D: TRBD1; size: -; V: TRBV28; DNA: TGTGCCAGCAGTTTGGACAGGGGGACCCCCTACGAGCAGTACTTC; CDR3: CASSLDRGTPYEQYF
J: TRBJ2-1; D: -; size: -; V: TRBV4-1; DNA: TGCGCCAGCAGCCAAGATAGTGATCAGGTGAGAACGGCGTACAATGAGCAGTTCTTC; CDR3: CASSQDSDQVRTAYNEQFF
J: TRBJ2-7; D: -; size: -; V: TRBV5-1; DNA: TGCGCCAGCAGCTCCCCAACCTACGAGCAGTACTTC; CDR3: CASSSPTYEQYF
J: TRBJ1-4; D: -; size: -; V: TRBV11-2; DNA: TGTGCCAGCAGCCCAGCCTTGGGGAGAGGACTGTTTTTT; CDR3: CASSPALGRGLFF
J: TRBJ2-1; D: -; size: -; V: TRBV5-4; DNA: TGTGCCAGCAGCCTACGACCTAGCAGGGAGCAGTTCTTC; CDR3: CASSLRPSREQFF
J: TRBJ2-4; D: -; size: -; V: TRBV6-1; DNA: TGTGCCAGCAGTGAATACAGGGACATTCAGTACTTC; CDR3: CASSEYRDIQYF
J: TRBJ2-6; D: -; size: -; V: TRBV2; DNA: TGTGCCAGCAGTGATTCGGAAGTAGGCAGGGGATCGTCTGGGGCCAACGTCCTGACTTTC; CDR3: CASSDSEVGRGSSGANVLTF